Described below is a single T cell receptor (beta chain) sequence and its context. Antigen: not known. The sample belongs to a study of cytomegalovirus exposure and HLA in healthy donors. Study findings and constraints: Segments of the TCR beta V type were, in most cases, productive about 90% or about 30% of the time in an earlier analysis. Follow-up analysis later connected one missense variant in DCLRE1C with trimming of TCR beta V- and J-genes. Reported performance of the classifier showed diagnosis of cytomegalovirus status with high specificity and sensitivity.

PCR employed 60 Vbeta and 13 Jbeta primers. Method: immunoSEQ multiplex PCR; TCRdb's copy keeps in-frame clones and lacks some. The sample has about 98,000 clones; less than 70% are singletons. The V segment lost 0 bases and the J segment 4 bases; nucleotides outside the gene matches: 3. This CDR3 region has 16 residues. Germline loops: CDR1 MNHNY, CDR2 SVGAGI (reference sequence). The sequencing sample was made of PBMCs. This rearrangement joins TRBV6-6 to TRBJ1-5; 10 bases align to TRBD1. The TCR sequence derives from a female donor in good health and CMV-seronegative. CDR3 loop: CASSYSRGQGNQPQHF. Written as DNA, the CDR3 is TGTGCCAGCAGTTACTCGAGGGGACAGGGGAATCAGCCCCAGCATTTT.